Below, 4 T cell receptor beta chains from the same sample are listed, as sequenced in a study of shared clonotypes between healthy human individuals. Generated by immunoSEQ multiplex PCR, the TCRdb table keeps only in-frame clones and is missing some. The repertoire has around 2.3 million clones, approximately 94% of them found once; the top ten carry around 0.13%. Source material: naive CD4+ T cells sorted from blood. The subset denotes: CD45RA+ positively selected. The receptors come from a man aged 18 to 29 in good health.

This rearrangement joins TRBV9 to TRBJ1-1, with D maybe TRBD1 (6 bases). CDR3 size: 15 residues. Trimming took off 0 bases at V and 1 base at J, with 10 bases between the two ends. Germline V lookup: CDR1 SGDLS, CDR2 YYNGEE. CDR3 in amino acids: CASSVVMGANTEAFF. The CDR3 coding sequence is TGTGCCAGCAGCGTAGTTATGGGGGCGAACACTGAAGCTTTCTTT.

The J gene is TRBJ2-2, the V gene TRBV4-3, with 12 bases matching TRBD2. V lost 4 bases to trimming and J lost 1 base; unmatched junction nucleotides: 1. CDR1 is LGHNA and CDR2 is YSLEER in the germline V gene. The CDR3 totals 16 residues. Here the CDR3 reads CASSPLAGGNTGELFF. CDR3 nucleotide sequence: TGCGCCAGCAGCCCACTAGCGGGAGGGAACACCGGGGAGCTGTTTTTT.

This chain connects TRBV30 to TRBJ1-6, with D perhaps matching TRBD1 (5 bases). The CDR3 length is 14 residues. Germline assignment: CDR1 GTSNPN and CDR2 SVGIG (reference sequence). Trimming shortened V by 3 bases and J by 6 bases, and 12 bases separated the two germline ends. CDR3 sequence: CAWRQGKGNSPLHF. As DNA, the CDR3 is TGTGCCTGGAGGCAGGGTAAGGGTAATTCACCCCTCCACTTT.

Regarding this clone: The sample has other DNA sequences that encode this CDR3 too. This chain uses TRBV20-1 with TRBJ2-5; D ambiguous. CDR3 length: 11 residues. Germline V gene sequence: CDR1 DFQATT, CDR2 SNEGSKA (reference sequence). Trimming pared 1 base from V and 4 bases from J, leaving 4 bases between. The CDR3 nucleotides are TGCAGTGCTAGAGGGGCAGAGACCCAGTACTTC. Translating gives CSARGAETQYF.